The clone carrying this T cell receptor beta chain came up a few times. The antigen is not known. TCRdb processed the reads anew with MiXCR; each CDR3 protein has one entry. The data hold 360,000 or so distinct CDR3 sequences, with about 35% observed a single time. The data belong to a study of T cell repertoires in cytomegalovirus infection. Study overall: Evidence of both CMV infection and a matching HLA type came from public TCR beta signatures.

Study findings and constraints: Based on cumulative public TCR beta family frequency, carriers of CMV plus the relevant HLA were identified.

There are 14 residues in the CDR3. Germline V gives CDR1 SGHVS, CDR2 FQNEAQ. Trimming cost V 3 bases and J 2 bases, with 9 bases left between them. The receptor's source is a human donor in good health (CMV status not recorded). Some clones in this sample may be carry-over from other donors' samples. V and J are TRBV7-8 and TRBJ2-3, with a possible D match to TRBD2 (5 bases). The sample was cultured PBMCs, taken from culture after CMV antigen stimulation. The CDR3 DNA reads as TGTGCCAGCAGCTTTGAGCGGTCCACAGATACGCAGTATTTT. Its protein product is CASSFERSTDTQYF.